The rows below give T cell receptor beta chains drawn from one sample of a study of immune evolution from preneoplasia to lung adenocarcinoma. Measured with immunoSEQ multiplex PCR; TCRdb has only the in-frame clones, and not every one. The profile shows about 3,500 clones, 60% to 75% of them singletons. The sample comprised FFPE minimally invasive lung adenocarcinoma tissue. Receptors were obtained from a person aged 55-85 years with lung adenocarcinoma. Both conserved end residues are part of each CDR3. A D gene is named only where the DNA matches it firmly. Rows give clone size only sometimes, using once, few, many, or a class for an expanded clone.

>NA|TRBV19|NA|TRBJ2-7
CASSIEGGGRSYEQYF
TGTGCCAGTAGTATAGAAGGAGGCGGACGCTCCTACGAGCAGTACTTC
>once|TRBV6-5|TRBD1|TRBJ1-1
CASSPGQSLNTEAFF
TGTGCCAGCAGTCCGGGACAGTCCTTGAACACTGAAGCTTTCTTT
>NA|TRBV5-1|NA|TRBJ2-5
CASKEEAYSGDQYF
TGCGCCAGCAAGGAAGAGGCCTACTCGGGCGACCAGTACTTC
>NA|TRBV29-1|NA|TRBJ2-7
CSVGSGTSYEQYF
NA
>few|TRBV27|NA|TRBJ2-1
CASNPSPPARGEQFF
TGTGCCAGCAACCCGTCCCCCCCCGCAAGAGGTGAGCAGTTCTTC
>NA|TRBV6-1|NA|TRBJ1-2
CASRNSPNYGYTF
TGTGCCAGCAGGAATTCACCAAACTATGGCTACACCTTC
>NA|TRBV12-5|NA|TRBJ2-6
CASGGTSPSGANVLTF
TGTGCTAGTGGGGGGACAAGCCCCTCTGGGGCCAACGTCCTGACTTTC
>NA|TRBV11-3|NA|TRBJ2-7
CASSFGTRSYEQYF
TGTGCCAGCAGCTTTGGAACTAGAAGCTACGAGCAGTACTTC
>NA|TRBV7-3|TRBD1|TRBJ1-1
CASSFQGGTEAFF
TGTGCCAGCAGCTTCCAGGGGGGCACTGAAGCTTTCTTT
>NA|TRBV6-6|TRBD2|TRBJ2-7
CASSRRGGQGYEQYF
TGTGCCAGCAGTCGACGGGGGGGGCAAGGCTACGAGCAGTACTTC
>NA|TRBV29-1|NA|TRBJ2-7
CSAVMVRAASYEQYF
TGCAGCGCGGTCATGGTGAGGGCAGCGTCCTACGAGCAGTACTTC
>NA|TRBV11-2|NA|TRBJ2-7
CASSFGGGTYEQYF
TGTGCCAGCAGCTTTGGCGGGGGCACCTACGAGCAGTACTTC
>few|TRBV5-6|NA|TRBJ2-1
CASSPDKETYNEQFF
TGTGCCAGCAGCCCGGACAAGGAAACCTACAATGAGCAGTTCTTC
>few|TRBV28|NA|TRBJ1-1
CASSLSNFGGEAFF
TGTGCCAGCAGTTTATCCAATTTTGGGGGTGAAGCTTTCTTT
>NA|TRBV2|NA|TRBJ2-3
CASRWDSTDTQYF
TGTGCCAGCAGATGGGACAGCACAGATACGCAGTATTTT
>few|TRBV29-1|NA|TRBJ1-2
CSVAGGNYGYTF
TGCAGCGTTGCCGGTGGCAACTATGGCTACACCTTC
>NA|TRBV7-3|TRBD2|TRBJ2-1
CASSLAGVSNNEQFF
TGTGCCAGCAGCTTAGCGGGAGTAAGTAACAATGAGCAGTTCTTC
>NA|TRBV28|NA|TRBJ2-5
CASRIALPGETQYF
TGTGCCAGCAGAATTGCACTACCGGGAGAGACCCAGTACTTC
>NA|TRBV18|TRBD2|TRBJ2-1
CASSPPVRAGADNEQFF
TGTGCCAGCTCACCACCGGTACGAGCGGGAGCAGACAATGAGCAGTTCTTC
>NA|TRBV5-4|NA|TRBJ1-3
CASSWGPYSSGNTIYF
TGTGCCAGCAGCTGGGGACCGTACTCCTCTGGAAACACCATATATTTT
>NA|TRBV2|NA|TRBJ1-4
CASIQGLANEKLFF
TGTGCCAGCATTCAGGGGTTAGCTAATGAAAAACTGTTTTTT
>NA|TRBV9|NA|TRBJ1-2
CASSVEAGDYGYTF
TGTGCCAGCAGCGTAGAAGCAGGGGACTATGGCTACACCTTC
>NA|TRBV6-6|NA|TRBJ2-7
CASSQQGSYEQYF
TGTGCCAGCAGTCAACAGGGCTCGTACGAGCAGTACTTC
>once|TRBV6-6|NA|TRBJ2-3
CASTDRVIDTQYF
TGTGCCAGCACGGACCGCGTCATTGATACGCAGTATTTT
>NA|TRBV5-6|TRBD2|TRBJ2-7
CASSLGGSGYEQYF
TGTGCCAGCAGCTTGGGCGGGAGCGGGTACGAGCAGTACTTC
>NA|TRBV18|NA|TRBJ1-5
CASSQQTGMGQPQHF
TGTGCCAGCTCGCAACAAACAGGGATGGGGCAGCCCCAGCATTTT